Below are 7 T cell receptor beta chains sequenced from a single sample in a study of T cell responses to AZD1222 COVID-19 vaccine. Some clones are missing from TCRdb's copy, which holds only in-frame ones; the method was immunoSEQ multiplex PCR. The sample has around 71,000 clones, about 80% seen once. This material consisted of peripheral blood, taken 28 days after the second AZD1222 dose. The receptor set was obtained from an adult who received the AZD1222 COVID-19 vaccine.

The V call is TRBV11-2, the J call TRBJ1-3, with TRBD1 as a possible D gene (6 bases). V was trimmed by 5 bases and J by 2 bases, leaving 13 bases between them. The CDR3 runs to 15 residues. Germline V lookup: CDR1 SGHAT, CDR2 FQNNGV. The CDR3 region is CASSPIKGAGNTIYF. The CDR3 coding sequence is TGTGCCAGCAGCCCAATAAAGGGGGCTGGAAACACCATATATTTT.

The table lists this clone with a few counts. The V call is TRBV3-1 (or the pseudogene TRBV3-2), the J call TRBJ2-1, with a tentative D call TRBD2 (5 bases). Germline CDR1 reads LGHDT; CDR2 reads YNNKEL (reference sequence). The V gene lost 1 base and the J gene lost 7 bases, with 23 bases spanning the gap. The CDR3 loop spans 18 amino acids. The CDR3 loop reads CASSQANPTTRGHNEQFF. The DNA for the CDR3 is TGTGCCAGCAGCCAAGCCAACCCCACTACTAGAGGTCATAATGAGCAGTTCTTC.

Here the CDR3 DNA reads TGCGCCAGCAGCCAAGATGCCTCCGGGCGGCAGGGGGCACATGAGCAGTTCTTC. This encodes CASSQDASGRQGAHEQFF. This chain links TRBV4-1 with TRBJ2-1; 8 nucleotides line up with TRBD1. Germline V lookup: CDR1 MGHRA, CDR2 YSYEKL. Trimming cost V 0 bases and J 8 bases; bases outside gene matches: 15. The length of the CDR3 is 18 residues.

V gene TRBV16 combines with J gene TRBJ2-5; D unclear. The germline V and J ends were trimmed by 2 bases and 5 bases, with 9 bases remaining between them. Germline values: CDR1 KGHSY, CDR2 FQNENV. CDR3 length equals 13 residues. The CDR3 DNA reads TGTGCCAGCAGCCAAGATAGCTTCGAGACCCAGTACTTC. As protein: CASSQDSFETQYF.

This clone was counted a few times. In DNA form, the CDR3 reads TGTGCCAGCAGCCCGACAGGACTAGCGAGCTACGAGCAGTACTTC. Encoded protein: CASSPTGLASYEQYF. V usage is TRBV5-4 and J usage is TRBJ2-7; TRBD2 agrees at 9 bases. CDR1 is SGHNT and CDR2 is YYREEE in the germline V gene (reference sequence). CDR3 length: 15 amino acids. V shed 4 bases, J shed 3 bases, and the junction held 8 bases outside the gene matches.

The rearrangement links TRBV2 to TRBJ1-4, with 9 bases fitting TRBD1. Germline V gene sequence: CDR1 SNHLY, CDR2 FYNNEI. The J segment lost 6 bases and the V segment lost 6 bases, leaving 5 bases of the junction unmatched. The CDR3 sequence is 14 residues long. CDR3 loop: CASSRTGGDEKLFF. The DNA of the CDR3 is TGTGCCAGCAGCCGTACAGGGGGCGATGAAAAACTGTTTTTT.

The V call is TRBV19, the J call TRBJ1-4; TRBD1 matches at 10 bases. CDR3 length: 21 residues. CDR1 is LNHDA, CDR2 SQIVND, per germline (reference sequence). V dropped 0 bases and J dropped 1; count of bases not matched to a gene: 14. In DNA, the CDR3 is TGTGCCAGTAGTATAGAGATTCCAAGAGCGCGGACAGGGGGAACTAATGAAAAACTGTTTTTT. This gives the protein CASSIEIPRARTGGTNEKLFF.